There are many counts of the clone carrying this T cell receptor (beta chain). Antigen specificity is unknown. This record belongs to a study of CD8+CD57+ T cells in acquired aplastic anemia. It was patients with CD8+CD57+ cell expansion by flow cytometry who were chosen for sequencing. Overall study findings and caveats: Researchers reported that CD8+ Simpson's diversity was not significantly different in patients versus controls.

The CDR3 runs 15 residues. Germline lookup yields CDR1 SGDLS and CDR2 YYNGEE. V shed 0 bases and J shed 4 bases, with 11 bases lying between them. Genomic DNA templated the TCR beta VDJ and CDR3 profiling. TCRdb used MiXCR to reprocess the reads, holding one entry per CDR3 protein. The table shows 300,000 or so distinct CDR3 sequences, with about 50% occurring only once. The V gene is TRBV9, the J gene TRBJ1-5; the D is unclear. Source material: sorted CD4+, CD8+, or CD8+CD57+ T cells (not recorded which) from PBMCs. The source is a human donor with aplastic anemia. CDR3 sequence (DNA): TGTGCCAGCAGCGTAGATTCCTTTGAGAATCAGCCCCAGCATTTT. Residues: CASSVDSFENQPQHF.